This T cell receptor (beta chain) was captured in a study of PD-1 blockade in classical Hodgkin lymphoma. Clones were read by immunoSEQ multiplex PCR, and TCRdb kept only the in-frame ones, dropping some. The sample contains 66,000 or so clones, 71% of which appear only once. Trimming removed 6 bases from V and 5 bases from J, with 13 bases in between. Germline-derived CDR1 and CDR2 are LNHDA and SQIVND (reference sequence). CDR3 size: 13 residues. Every patient was affected by relapse after autologous stem cell transplantation, while exposure to brentuximab vedotin was not uniform. The V gene is TRBV19, the J gene TRBJ1-2; D is unclear. Sequenced here: peripheral blood mononuclear cells (PBMCs), sampled before the second cycle of nivolumab. This clonotype was obtained from a human donor with classical Hodgkin lymphoma. The CDR3 reads CASSYGIRYGYTF. The CDR3 nucleotides read TGTGCCAGTAGCTATGGGATTCGGTATGGCTACACCTTC. Filled out from reference TRBV19 and TRBJ1-2, the complete variable domain reads DGGITQSPKYLFRKEGQNVTLSCEQNLNHDAMYWYRQDPGQGLRLIYYSQIVNDFQKGDIAEGYSVSREKKESFPLTVTSAQKNPTAFYLCASSYGIRYGYTFGSGTRLTVV.